These T cell receptor beta chains were read from a single sample in a study of cytotoxic CD8 clonotypes in ibrutinib-treated CLL. Repertoires were generated with immunoSEQ multiplex PCR, while TCRdb's copy carries only in-frame clones and drops some. The sample lists 150,000 to 200,000 clones; nearly 90% were seen once. The sequencing used PBMCs, collected at disease progression, from a patient treated with ibrutinib. These TCRs come from a human donor with chronic lymphocytic leukemia. The CDR3 runs from the conserved cysteine through the conserved F or W. A clone size is listed for some rows: how often the clone was seen (once, few, many), or a class if it is expanded.

clone size	V gene	J gene	CDR3 protein
-	TRBV19	TRBJ2-3	CASGTLSTDTQYF
-	TRBV2	TRBJ1-1	CASSEAPGTEAFF
-	TRBV28	TRBJ1-3	CASSDRAIGNTIYF
few	TRBV28	TRBJ1-2	CASSPGGPYGYTF
-	TRBV5-8	TRBJ1-2	CASSSQKVGGTIYTF
-	TRBV5-1	TRBJ2-3	CASSLGITGEDTQYF
-	TRBV29-1	TRBJ2-7	CSVDPGTYEQYF
-	TRBV7-9	TRBJ1-2	CASSPGQSNYGYTF
once	TRBV9	TRBJ2-1	CASSVEGGSSYNEQFF
once	TRBV9	TRBJ2-1	CASSAVPGLAGDEQFF
-	TRBV7-9	TRBJ1-4	CASSLPGVGEKLFF
-	TRBV6-1	TRBJ2-7	CASSENRLATYEQYF
-	TRBV7-8	TRBJ1-1	CASSLDWMLGQGAFF
-	TRBV28	TRBJ1-5	CASSLGQGNRPQHF
-	TRBV2	TRBJ2-3	CASKAGPNLDTQYF
-	TRBV6-1	TRBJ2-7	CASTEPPGGTYEQYF
-	TRBV18	TRBJ2-2	CASSPQTGSTGELFF
-	TRBV7-2	TRBJ2-7	CASSLDAWGSTYEQYF
-	TRBV11-2	TRBJ2-1	CASSLEWGSGNEQFF
-	TRBV6-6	TRBJ2-7	CASSGGLAEYEQYF
once	TRBV7-2	TRBJ2-5	CASSLSWGRGRTQETQYF
-	TRBV7-9	TRBJ2-7	CASSTPGDTVSYEQYF
-	TRBV6-1	TRBJ2-1	CASSGPGLETYNEQFF
-	TRBV6-5	TRBJ2-3	CASTKRGRTDTQYF
-	TRBV9	TRBJ1-1	CASSRITTNTEAFF
-	TRBV6-1	TRBJ2-1	CASSLVAGEVNEQFF
-	TRBV5-5	TRBJ2-7	CASSLGQASYEQYF
few	TRBV6-6	TRBJ2-2	CASSPATGTGELFF
-	TRBV29-1	TRBJ1-5	CSVGTGGTQPQHF
-	TRBV25-1	TRBJ2-1	CASSDLEGSYNEQFF
-	TRBV6-6	TRBJ2-3	CASSYGSISTDTQYF
-	TRBV19	TRBJ1-1	CASSINTGVNTEAFF
-	TRBV15	TRBJ1-2	CATSRDQTYGYTF
-	TRBV4-2	TRBJ1-5	CASSQDGARDQPQHF
-	TRBV18	TRBJ2-1	CASSPLVVSSYNEQFF
once	TRBV27	TRBJ2-7	CASSLPGGEQYF
-	TRBV7-2	TRBJ2-3	CASSASKGQSTDTQYF
-	TRBV16	TRBJ1-2	CASSQSWGFDGYTF
-	TRBV7-7	TRBJ2-2	CASSLSGQGELFF
-	TRBV29-1	TRBJ2-7	CSVVPQVSGYEQYF
-	TRBV11-3	TRBJ2-2	CASSSDQTGELFF
-	TRBV5-1	TRBJ2-2	CASSLRISGELFF
-	TRBV29-1	TRBJ2-1	CSAWVNEQFF
-	TRBV6-5	TRBJ2-5	CASRTSTETQYF
-	TRBV5-5	TRBJ2-7	CASSGRDRGVYEQYF
-	TRBV6-1	TRBJ1-2	CASSDRLYGYTF